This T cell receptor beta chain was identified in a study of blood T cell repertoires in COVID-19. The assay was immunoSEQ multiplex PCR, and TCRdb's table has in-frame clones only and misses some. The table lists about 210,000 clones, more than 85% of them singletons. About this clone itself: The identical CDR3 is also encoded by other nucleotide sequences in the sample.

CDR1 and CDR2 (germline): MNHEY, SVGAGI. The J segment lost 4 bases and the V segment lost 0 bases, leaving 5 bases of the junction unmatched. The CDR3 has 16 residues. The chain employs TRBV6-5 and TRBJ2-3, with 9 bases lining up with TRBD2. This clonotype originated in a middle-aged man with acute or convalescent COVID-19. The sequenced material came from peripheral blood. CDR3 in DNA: TGTGCCAGCAGTTACTCGAGGCTAGCGGGACCAGATACGCAGTATTTT. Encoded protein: CASSYSRLAGPDTQYF.